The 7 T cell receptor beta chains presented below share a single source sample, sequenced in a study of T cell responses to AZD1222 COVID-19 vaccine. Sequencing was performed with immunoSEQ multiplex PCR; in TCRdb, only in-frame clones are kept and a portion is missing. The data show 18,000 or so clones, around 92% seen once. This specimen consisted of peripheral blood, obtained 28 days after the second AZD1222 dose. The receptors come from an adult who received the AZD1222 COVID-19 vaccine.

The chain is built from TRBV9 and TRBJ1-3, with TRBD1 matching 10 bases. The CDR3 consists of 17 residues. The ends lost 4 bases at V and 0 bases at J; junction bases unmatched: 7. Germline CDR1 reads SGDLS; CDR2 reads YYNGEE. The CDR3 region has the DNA TGTGCCAGCAGCCCCCGGGGACAGGGGTTCTCTGGAAACACCATATATTTT. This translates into CASSPRGQGFSGNTIYF. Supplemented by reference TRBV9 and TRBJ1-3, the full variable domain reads DSGVTQTPKHLITATGQRVTLRCSPRSGDLSVYWYQQSLDQGLQFLIQYYNGEERAKGNILERFSAQQFPDLHSELNLSSLELGDSALYFCASSPRGQGFSGNTIYFGEGSWLTVV.

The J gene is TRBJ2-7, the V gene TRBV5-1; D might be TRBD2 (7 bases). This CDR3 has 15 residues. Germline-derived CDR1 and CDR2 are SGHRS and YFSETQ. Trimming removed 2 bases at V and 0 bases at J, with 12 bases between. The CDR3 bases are TGCGCCAGCAGCTTAGGGGGGGCTAGCTCCTACGAGCAGTACTTC. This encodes CASSLGGASSYEQYF.

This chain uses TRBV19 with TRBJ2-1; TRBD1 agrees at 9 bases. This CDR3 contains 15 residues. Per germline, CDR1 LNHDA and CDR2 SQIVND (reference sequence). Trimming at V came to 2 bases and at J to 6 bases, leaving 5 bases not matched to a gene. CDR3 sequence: CASSINWDRANEQFF. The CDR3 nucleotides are TGTGCCAGTAGTATAAATTGGGACAGGGCCAATGAGCAGTTCTTC.

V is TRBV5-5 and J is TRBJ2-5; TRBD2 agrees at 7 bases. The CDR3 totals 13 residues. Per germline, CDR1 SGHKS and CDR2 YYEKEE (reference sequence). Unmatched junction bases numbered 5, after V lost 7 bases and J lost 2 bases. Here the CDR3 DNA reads TGTGCCAGCGCCTTCGGGAGGCAAGAGACCCAGTACTTC. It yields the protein CASAFGRQETQYF.

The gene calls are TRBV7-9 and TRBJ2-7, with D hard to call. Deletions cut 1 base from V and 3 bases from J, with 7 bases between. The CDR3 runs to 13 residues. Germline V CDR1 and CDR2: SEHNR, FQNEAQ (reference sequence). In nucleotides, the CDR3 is TGTGCCAGCAGCTTAGGGGAATTCTACGAGCAGTACTTC. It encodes CASSLGEFYEQYF.

CDR3: CASSQRDRLAKNIQYF. The CDR3 nucleotides read TGTGCCAGCAGCCAACGGGACAGACTAGCCAAAAACATTCAGTACTTC. This sequence joins TRBV5-5 and TRBJ2-4, with 7 nucleotides matching TRBD1. The CDR3 is 16 amino acids. Germline loops: CDR1 SGHKS, CDR2 YYEKEE (reference sequence). V trimming: 4 bases; J trimming: 0 bases; junction bases outside the gene matches: 7.

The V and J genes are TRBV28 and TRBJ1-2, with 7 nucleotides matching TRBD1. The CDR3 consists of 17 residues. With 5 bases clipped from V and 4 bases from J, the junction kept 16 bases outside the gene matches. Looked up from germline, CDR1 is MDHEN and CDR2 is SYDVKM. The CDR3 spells CASSRTGAPVTSYGYTF. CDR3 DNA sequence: TGTGCCAGCAGTCGCACAGGGGCGCCCGTTACCAGCTATGGCTACACCTTC.